The TCR beta chain under discussion was sequenced for a study of blood T cell repertoires in COVID-19. About the research overall: T cells, B-cell-depleted T cells, or PBMCs supplied cDNA or gDNA.

Authors' processing steps: Amplification of reference gene primers was used by the study to estimate nucleated cell counts. Method: immunoSEQ multiplex PCR; TCRdb's copy keeps in-frame clones and lacks some. V and J calls and clone size are those listed in that table; D and trimming were worked out from the DNA. In the table there are 450,000 or so clones, around 89% of which are singletons. This sequence was found in a middle-aged woman with COVID-19, enrolled during active disease. The sample taken for sequencing was peripheral blood.

As DNA, the CDR3 is TGTGCCAGCAGCCCGAGCCTAGCGGGAGGCTACGAGCAGTACTTC. This sequence encodes CASSPSLAGGYEQYF. The rearrangement joins TRBV5-5 to TRBJ2-7; 11 bases line up with TRBD2. Germline V gene data show CDR1 as SGHKS and CDR2 as YYEKEE (reference sequence). With V trimmed by 4 bases and J by 3 bases, 6 bases remained unmatched. The CDR3 length is 15 residues.